The 28 T cell receptor beta chains below were found in one sample sequenced in a study of OX40 agonist ivuxolimab in advanced cancers. Measured with immunoSEQ multiplex PCR; TCRdb has only the in-frame clones, and not every one. The table records tens of thousands of clones, more than 65% of them present only once. The source material was CD4+ or CD8+ T cells sorted from blood, sampled in a trial of the OX40 agonist ivuxolimab. The receptors stem from an adult with an advanced solid tumor such as melanoma, head and neck, liver or kidney cancer.

This clone was picked up one time. The chain has TRBV11-1 and TRBJ2-7; 7 bases fit TRBD1. The CDR3 spans 14 residues. Germline V gene sequence: CDR1 SGHAT, CDR2 FQDESV (reference sequence). The junction had 9 bases not matched to a gene; V was cut back by 5 bases and J by 5 bases. CDR3 DNA sequence: TGTGCCAGCAGCCGCGAAAGGACAGGACACGAGCAGTACTTC. Translation: CASSRERTGHEQYF.

This clone appeared a few times. The CDR3 sequence is CAWSAGTGRTEAFF. The CDR3 DNA is TGTGCCTGGAGTGCGGGGACAGGGCGGACTGAAGCTTTCTTT. The chain has TRBV30 and TRBJ1-1; TRBD1 agrees at 9 bases. This CDR3 comprises 14 residues. Germline trimming cut 1 base from V and 5 bases from J; bases unmatched to any gene: 5. Germline V lookup: CDR1 GTSNPN, CDR2 SVGIG (reference sequence).

This chain uses TRBV5-4 with TRBJ2-6, with TRBD2 as a possible D gene (6 bases). Germline CDR1 reads SGHNT; CDR2 reads YYREEE (reference sequence). This CDR3 contains 17 residues. Trimming pared 4 bases from V and 1 base from J, leaving 15 bases between. CDR3 bases: TGTGCCAGCAGCGGGGGACTTTCCGGGTCTGGGGCCAACGTCCTGACTTTC. It specifies CASSGGLSGSGANVLTF.

A note on this clone: Other DNA variants within this sample encode the same CDR3. CDR3 residues: CASSREVEADTEAFF. CDR3 in DNA: TGTGCCAGCAGCAGGGAGGTCGAGGCCGACACTGAAGCTTTCTTT. This chain links TRBV9 with TRBJ1-1; D ambiguous. CDR3 length equals 15 residues. Trimming took 4 bases from V and 3 from J, leaving 16 bases between them. CDR1 is SGDLS and CDR2 is YYNGEE in the germline V gene.

The genes are TRBV19 and TRBJ2-1; TRBD1 aligns across 10 bases. CDR1 is LNHDA, CDR2 SQIVND, per germline (reference sequence). The CDR3 runs to 18 residues. The V and J ends lost 0 bases and 1 base, in that order; junction bases with no gene match: 6. The CDR3 loop is CASSIDHRDRGSYNEQFF. CDR3 DNA sequence: TGTGCCAGTAGTATAGATCACCGGGACAGGGGTTCCTACAATGAGCAGTTCTTC.

The CDR3 spells CASSDRLQETQYF. The CDR3 nucleotides are TGTGCCAGCAGTGACCGGCTCCAAGAGACCCAGTACTTC. The chain has TRBV6-1 and TRBJ2-5; D remains ambiguous. The CDR3 has 13 amino acids. Germline V gives CDR1 MNHNS, CDR2 SASEGT. The V end lost 3 bases, the J end lost 1 base, and 6 bases lay between the germline ends.

This clone was observed once. The gene calls are TRBV6-6 and TRBJ1-5, with D perhaps TRBD1 (5 bases). The CDR3 is 13 amino acids. Germline V gives CDR1 MNHNY, CDR2 SVGAGI (reference sequence). V lost 3 bases, J lost 6 bases, and 9 bases lay in between. CDR3 region: CASSYWDGQPQHF. CDR3 DNA: TGTGCCAGCAGTTATTGGGACGGTCAGCCCCAGCATTTT.

The chain couples TRBV6-5 to TRBJ2-7; D is tentatively TRBD1 or TRBD2 (5 bases each). Germline V lookup: CDR1 MNHEY, CDR2 SVGAGI. Trimming shortened V by 6 bases and J by 3 bases, and 15 bases separated the two germline ends. The CDR3 loop spans 14 amino acids. CDR3 DNA sequence: TGTGCCAGCAGGGAACAGAGGGGATACTACGAGCAGTACTTC. This codes for CASREQRGYYEQYF.

V is TRBV28 and J is TRBJ2-7; possibly TRBD1 for D (6 bases). V was shortened by 2 bases and J by 5 bases, with 10 bases between the two germline ends. Germline V gives CDR1 MDHEN, CDR2 SYDVKM. The CDR3 consists of 13 residues. CDR3 coding DNA: TGTGCCAGCAGTTTACCAGGGGCCCACGAGCAGTACTTC. Its protein is CASSLPGAHEQYF. Full variable domain (outside the CDR3, taken from reference TRBV28 and TRBJ2-7): DVKVTQSSRYLVKRTGEKVFLECVQDMDHENMFWYRQDPGLGLRLIYFSYDVKMKEKGDIPEGYSVSREKKERFSLILESASTNQTSMYLCASSLPGAHEQYFGPGTRLTVT.

This chain connects TRBV19 to TRBJ1-1; D remains unclear. Per the germline V gene, CDR1 is LNHDA and CDR2 is SQIVND (reference sequence). V lost 4 bases and J lost 2, with 17 bases in between. This CDR3 is built from 16 residues. In nucleotides, the CDR3 is TGTGCCAGTAGTACCCCCCCTCAAGGTGGAAACACTGAAGCTTTCTTT. Translating it yields CASSTPPQGGNTEAFF. Full variable domain (outside the CDR3, taken from reference TRBV19 and TRBJ1-1): DGGITQSPKYLFRKEGQNVTLSCEQNLNHDAMYWYRQDPGQGLRLIYYSQIVNDFQKGDIAEGYSVSREKKESFPLTVTSAQKNPTAFYLCASSTPPQGGNTEAFFGQGTRLTVV.

This clone is a singleton in its sample. The V and J genes are TRBV7-2 and TRBJ1-4; D is unclear. Germline V gene data show CDR1 as SGHTA and CDR2 as FQGNSA. This CDR3 is built from 14 residues. The V gene lost 1 base and the J gene lost 10 bases, with 13 bases spanning the gap. The CDR3 protein is CASSLEIDMGKLFF. The DNA for the CDR3 is TGTGCCAGCAGCTTAGAAATAGACATGGGAAAACTGTTTTTT. Using reference TRBV7-2 and TRBJ1-4 for the parts outside the CDR3, the full variable domain is GAGVSQSPSNKVTEKGKDVELRCDPISGHTALYWYRQSLGQGLEFLIYFQGNSAPDKSGLPSDRFSAERTGGSVSTLTIQRTQQEDSAVYLCASSLEIDMGKLFFGSGTQLSVL.

The chain couples TRBV18 to TRBJ2-2; no definite D call. Trimming pared 0 bases from V and 0 bases from J, leaving 5 bases between. The CDR3 has 15 residues. From germline, CDR1 is KGHSH and CDR2 LQKENI. The CDR3 DNA reads as TGTGCCAGCTCACCACCCGGGTCGAACACCGGGGAGCTGTTTTTT. The encoded protein is CASSPPGSNTGELFF.

J is TRBJ2-1 and V is TRBV4-3; D is possibly TRBD1 or TRBD2 (5 bases each). The V gene's germline CDR1 is LGHNA and CDR2 YSLEER. Trimming removed 1 base at V and 7 bases at J, with 11 bases between. This CDR3 comprises 14 residues. The DNA of the CDR3 is TGCGCCAGCAGCCAAGGGGCATGGGGGAATGAGCAGTTCTTC. Its protein is CASSQGAWGNEQFF.

The chain joins TRBV12-5 to TRBJ2-5; D might be TRBD1 (5 bases). Deletions cut 6 bases from V and 2 bases from J, with 16 bases between. Germline values: CDR1 LGHNT, CDR2 FRNRAP. This CDR3 is 15 amino acids long. The CDR3 here is CASGRPQGLQETQYF. The CDR3 DNA follows: TGTGCTAGTGGCCGACCGCAGGGTTTACAAGAGACCCAGTACTTC.

J is TRBJ2-2 and V is TRBV5-1, with 16 bases aligning to TRBD2. Germline CDR1 reads SGHRS; CDR2 reads YFSETQ. Unmatched junction bases numbered 9, after V lost 6 bases and J lost 4 bases. This CDR3 contains 18 residues. CDR3 coding DNA: TGCGCCAGCAACATGGGACTAGCGGGGGGGCCCGGCACCGGGGAGCTGTTTTTT. Translated: CASNMGLAGGPGTGELFF.

The rearrangement joins TRBV5-6 to TRBJ1-6; possibly TRBD1 for D (6 bases). V lost 4 bases and J lost 7, with 15 bases in between. CDR3 length: 15 residues. CDR1 and CDR2 (germline): SGHDT, YYEEEE. DNA for the CDR3: TGTGCCAGCAGCCCGGGGGGACACGGGAATTCACCCCTCCACTTT. Its protein product is CASSPGGHGNSPLHF.

The chain has TRBV4-3 and TRBJ1-1, with unresolved D. Trimming shortened V by 0 bases and J by 8 bases, and 10 bases separated the two germline ends. Germline V CDR1 and CDR2: LGHNA, YSLEER. The CDR3 extends over 13 amino acids. The CDR3 sequence: CASSQDLGREAFF. In nucleotides, the CDR3 is TGCGCCAGCAGCCAAGATCTAGGACGGGAAGCTTTCTTT.

This chain links TRBV19 with TRBJ2-7, with D perhaps matching TRBD2 (6 bases). The CDR3 sequence is 16 residues long. The germline V and J ends were trimmed by 5 bases and 3 bases, with 20 bases remaining between them. Germline-derived CDR1 and CDR2 are LNHDA and SQIVND (reference sequence). CDR3 residues: CASSPGRGAPLYEQYF. The CDR3 bases are TGTGCCAGTAGTCCGGGGCGGGGAGCCCCTCTCTACGAGCAGTACTTC.

This clone was recorded once. The V gene is TRBV4-3, the J gene TRBJ1-1; D unresolved. There are 17 residues in the CDR3. CDR1 and CDR2 (germline): LGHNA, YSLEER. V lost 0 bases to trimming and J lost 1 base, with 15 bases between them. The CDR3 bases are TGCGCCAGCAGCCAAGAGAGTTACTTTGGAGGGAACACTGAAGCTTTCTTT. Its translation: CASSQESYFGGNTEAFF.

The rearrangement links TRBV11-3 to TRBJ2-1; 7 nucleotides line up with TRBD1. Unmatched junction bases numbered 8, after V lost 7 bases and J lost 8 bases. This CDR3 is built from 13 residues. The V gene's germline CDR1 is SGHNT and CDR2 YENEEA. Written as DNA, the CDR3 is TGTGCCAGCAATCAACAGGGGACGGATGAGCAGTTCTTC. Its translation: CASNQQGTDEQFF.

V usage is TRBV7-9 and J usage is TRBJ1-3; D is ambiguous. Germline-derived CDR1 and CDR2 are SEHNR and FQNEAQ (reference sequence). V gave up 3 bases and J gave up 4 bases, with 4 bases separating them. The CDR3 consists of 12 residues. CDR3 sequence (DNA): TGTGCCAGCAGCTTTGCCGGAAACACCATATATTTT. This encodes CASSFAGNTIYF. The variable domain in full, with the rest retrieved from reference TRBV7-9 and TRBJ1-3, is DTGVSQNPRHKITKRGQNVTFRCDPISEHNRLYWYRQTLGQGPEFLTYFQNEAQLEKSRLLSDRFSAERPKGSFSTLEIQRTEQGDSAMYLCASSFAGNTIYFGEGSWLTVV.

J is TRBJ1-2 and V is TRBV11-2; D is undetermined. Germline lookup yields CDR1 SGHAT and CDR2 FQNNGV. CDR3 length: 14 residues. V dropped 0 bases and J dropped 4 bases, with 9 bases sitting between them. CDR3 region: CASSLEASSYGYTF. The CDR3 nucleotides are TGTGCCAGCAGCTTAGAGGCCAGTTCCTATGGCTACACCTTC.

The J gene is TRBJ1-4, the V gene TRBV7-8; no reliable D call. Germline CDR1 is SGHVS and CDR2 is FQNEAQ. Deletions cut 6 bases from V and 0 bases from J, with 20 bases between. CDR3 size: 18 residues. The CDR3 region is CASSLRVAALATNEKLFF. The CDR3 DNA is TGTGCCAGCAGTTTGAGGGTGGCAGCCCTTGCAACTAATGAAAAACTGTTTTTT.

In DNA form, the CDR3 reads TGCGCCAGCAGGGCCGACACCGGGGAGCTGTTTTTT. Translation gives CASRADTGELFF. J is TRBJ2-2 and V is TRBV10-1; the D is unclear. Germline V CDR1 and CDR2: WNHNN, SYGVQD (reference sequence). Trimming removed 6 bases at V and 3 bases at J, with 5 bases between. CDR3 length: 12 amino acids.

This clone was picked up a small number of times. This chain links TRBV29-1 with TRBJ2-5; D gene ambiguous. The CDR3 loop spans 16 amino acids. Trimming left V 1 base short and J 1 base short, with 16 bases between. Germline CDR1 is SQVTM and CDR2 is ANQGSEA. The CDR3 DNA is TGCAGCGTTGAAGGGTTGGGTCTGGGTGCCCAAGAGACCCAGTACTTC. Amino acids: CSVEGLGLGAQETQYF.

This sequence joins TRBV4-1 and TRBJ2-3, with TRBD2 matching over 7 bases. From germline, CDR1 is MGHRA and CDR2 YSYEKL. Germline trimming cut 1 base from V and 2 bases from J; bases unmatched to any gene: 9. This CDR3 is 17 amino acids long. The CDR3 DNA is TGCGCCAGCAGCCAAGGGATTAGCGGGTCCTCCACAGATACGCAGTATTTT. Protein: CASSQGISGSSTDTQYF.

This chain connects TRBV5-1 to TRBJ2-2, with D unclear. Germline lookup yields CDR1 SGHRS and CDR2 YFSETQ. V lost 4 bases and J lost 1, with 14 bases in between. This CDR3 has 16 amino acids. CDR3 bases: TGCGCCAGCAGCCTTAACTCCCCGGGGAACACCGGGGAGCTGTTTTTT. This sequence encodes CASSLNSPGNTGELFF.

The gene calls are TRBV6-5 and TRBJ1-1, with D hard to call. This CDR3 comprises 13 residues. Germline CDR1 and CDR2: MNHEY and SVGAGI. V shed 1 base and J shed 3 bases, with 6 bases lying between them. The CDR3 DNA reads as TGTGCCAGCAGTTACTTTTCCGACACTGAAGCTTTCTTT. Its protein product is CASSYFSDTEAFF.